These T cell receptor beta chains were read from a single sample in a study of T cell changes during pregnancy in multiple sclerosis. Produced via immunoSEQ multiplex PCR; TCRdb's table is partial and in-frame only. The data show some 100,000 clones, just over 90% seen once. The material sequenced was peripheral blood, taken in the second trimester of pregnancy. Receptors originate from a female donor with multiple sclerosis, enrolled in a pregnancy study. The CDR3 runs from the conserved cysteine through the conserved F or W. A D gene is named only where the DNA matches it firmly. Size is stated for part of the rows, as once, few or many counts, or as a class when the clone is expanded.

clone size,D gene,V gene,J gene,CDR3 DNA,CDR3 protein
NA,TRBD1,TRBV7-8,TRBJ2-7,TGTGCCAGCAGCTTAGGAAAGCCGGGACAGACTTCCTACGAGCAGTACTTC,CASSLGKPGQTSYEQYF
NA,NA,TRBV7-9,TRBJ1-1,TGTGCCAGCAGCTTAGATGGCGGGAACACTGAAGCTTTCTTT,CASSLDGGNTEAFF
NA,TRBD2,TRBV5-5,TRBJ2-3,TGTGCCAGCAGCTTGGTGCTAGCGGGAGGAACAGATACGCAGTATTTT,CASSLVLAGGTDTQYF
once,TRBD1,TRBV5-4,TRBJ2-1,TGTGCCAGCAGCTCCCGGGACAGGGTCTTGCATGAGCAGTTCTTC,CASSSRDRVLHEQFF
NA,TRBD2,TRBV30,TRBJ2-5,TGTGCCTGGGGTCCCCGCGGGGGGGCAAGTGAGACCCAGTACTTC,CAWGPRGGASETQYF
NA,TRBD1,TRBV6-5,TRBJ1-1,TGTGCCAGCAGTTATATGACAGGGGGCAGGGGCACTGAAGCTTTCTTT,CASSYMTGGRGTEAFF
NA,TRBD1,TRBV28,TRBJ2-1,TGTGCCAGCAGGGAGGGACAGGAATCCTACAATGAGCAGTTCTTC,CASREGQESYNEQFF
NA,NA,TRBV25-1,TRBJ2-1,TGTGCCAGCAGTTCCCAATGGGGTCTGCGGGATGACAATGAGCAGTTCTTC,CASSSQWGLRDDNEQFF
few,NA,TRBV7-6,TRBJ2-5,TGTGCCAGCAGTCCCGACATGTTGGAGACCCAGTACTTC,CASSPDMLETQYF
NA,NA,TRBV5-1,TRBJ1-2,TGCGCCAGCAGCTTGGGAGATGCAGGCTACACCTTC,CASSLGDAGYTF
NA,NA,TRBV5-5,TRBJ2-3,TGTGCCAGCAGCTTGGGGCAGGGGAATACAGATACGCAGTATTTT,CASSLGQGNTDTQYF
NA,NA,TRBV6-4,TRBJ2-3,TGTGCCAGCAGCAACGGGGAAAGCACAGATACGCAGTATTTT,CASSNGESTDTQYF
NA,NA,TRBV15,TRBJ2-7,TGTGCCACCAGCAGAGATCTTGGTACCCCAGGATACGAGCAGTACTTC,CATSRDLGTPGYEQYF
NA,NA,TRBV28,TRBJ1-1,TGTGCCAGCAGCCTTGGACTGGGTGAAGCTTTCTTT,CASSLGLGEAFF
NA,TRBD2,TRBV15,TRBJ2-1,TGTGCCACCAGCAGAGATACCCAGCGGGGATACAATGAGCAGTTCTTC,CATSRDTQRGYNEQFF
NA,NA,TRBV30,TRBJ1-1,TGTGCCTGGAGTGACCCCCCCAGGCACACTGAAGCTTTCTTT,CAWSDPPRHTEAFF
NA,NA,TRBV30,TRBJ2-5,TGTGCCTGGAGTGGGGGGCTTCCAGAGACCCAGTACTTC,CAWSGGLPETQYF
NA,NA,TRBV30,TRBJ2-3,TGTGCCTGGAGATTGGCGGACACAGATACGCAGTATTTT,CAWRLADTDTQYF
NA,NA,TRBV6-5,TRBJ1-6,TGTGCCAGCAGTTATCCGGGCCGGGGGGCCTCACCCCTCCACTTT,CASSYPGRGASPLHF
once,NA,TRBV5-1,TRBJ2-6,TGCGCCAGCAGCTTGGAGGGCAGGGGTTTCGCTGGGGCCAACGTCCTGACTTTC,CASSLEGRGFAGANVLTF
NA,TRBD1,TRBV6-6,TRBJ1-1,TGTGCCAGCAGTTATCGGGACAGGGACACTGAAGCTTTCTTT,CASSYRDRDTEAFF
NA,TRBD2,TRBV14,TRBJ2-1,TGTGCCAGCAGCCAACACATAGCGGGGGGGCGAGGAAATGAGCAGTTCTTC,CASSQHIAGGRGNEQFF
NA,TRBD2,TRBV2,TRBJ2-3,TGTGCCAGCAGTACGGGGGGGCTGACAGATACGCAGTATTTT,CASSTGGLTDTQYF
NA,TRBD1,TRBV7-9,TRBJ1-4,TGTGCCAGCAGCTCCCCTTTAGGGGGCGAAAAACTGTTTTTT,CASSSPLGGEKLFF
NA,NA,TRBV7-2,TRBJ1-5,TGTGCCAGCAGCGTCCTGTCGCGGAGCAATCAGCCCCAGCATTTT,CASSVLSRSNQPQHF
NA,NA,TRBV19,TRBJ1-5,TGTGCCAGTAGTATAAGACAGGAAGTCAATCAGCCCCAGCATTTT,CASSIRQEVNQPQHF
NA,NA,TRBV4-1,TRBJ1-4,TGCGCCAGCAGCCCATCAGGGGTAGTTGAAAAACTGTTTTTT,CASSPSGVVEKLFF
NA,NA,TRBV14,TRBJ2-7,TGTGCCAGCAGCCAAGAAAACCCCAGGGAGGACGAGCAGTACTTC,CASSQENPREDEQYF
NA,TRBD1,TRBV7-9,TRBJ2-5,TGTGCCAGCAGCCTGGGACAGGCCCCCCAAGAGACCCAGTACTTC,CASSLGQAPQETQYF
NA,NA,TRBV9,TRBJ2-7,TGTGCCAGCAGCGTAGCGCCAGGGGTCTACGAGCAGTACTTC,CASSVAPGVYEQYF
NA,TRBD2,TRBV29-1,TRBJ2-7,TGCAGTGTGGCCCCTAGCGGGGGTTACGAGCAGTACTTC,CSVAPSGGYEQYF
once,TRBD1,TRBV15,TRBJ1-5,TGTGCCACCAGCCGCGCCAGGGGGAGCAATCAGCCCCAGCATTTT,CATSRARGSNQPQHF
NA,NA,TRBV19,TRBJ2-7,TGTGCCAGTAGTAATCAGGGATCCTACGAGCAGTACTTC,CASSNQGSYEQYF
NA,TRBD2,TRBV11-2,TRBJ2-1,TGTGCCAGCAGCGAGCGCGGCGGGAGGGCCGTCAATGAGCAGTTCTTC,CASSERGGRAVNEQFF
NA,NA,TRBV27,TRBJ1-5,TGTGCCAGCAGTCCTTTCCCGGGGGGTCAGCCCCAGCATTTT,CASSPFPGGQPQHF